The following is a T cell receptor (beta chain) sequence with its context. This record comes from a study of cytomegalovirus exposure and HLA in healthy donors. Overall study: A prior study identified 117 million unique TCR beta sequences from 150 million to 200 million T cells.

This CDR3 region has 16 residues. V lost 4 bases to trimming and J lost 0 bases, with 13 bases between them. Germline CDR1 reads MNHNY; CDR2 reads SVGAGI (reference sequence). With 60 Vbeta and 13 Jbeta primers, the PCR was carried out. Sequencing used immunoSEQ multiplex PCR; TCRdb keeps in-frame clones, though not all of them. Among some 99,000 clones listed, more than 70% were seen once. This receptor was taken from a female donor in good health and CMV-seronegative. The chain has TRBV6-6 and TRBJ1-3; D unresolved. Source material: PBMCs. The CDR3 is CASSWSQAGSGNTIYF. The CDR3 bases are TGTGCCAGCAGTTGGTCCCAGGCGGGCTCTGGAAACACCATATATTTT.